This T cell receptor beta chain stems from a study of T cell responses to AZD1222 COVID-19 vaccine. Study results and caveats: Clonal diversity may have been underestimated in mostly white British donors. Of spike-specific TCRs, nearly half reportedly target regions left unmutated in variants. Two doses of AZD1222 preceded a rise in Spike-specific TCR breadth and depth.

Generated by immunoSEQ multiplex PCR, the TCRdb table keeps only in-frame clones and is missing some. The sample lists 90,000 to 150,000 clones; around 90% were seen once. Comment on this clone: Its antigen is currently unknown.

Both about-4-week and about-12-week second-dose recipients were combined. Specimen: peripheral blood, collected 28 days after the second AZD1222 dose. The clonotype was recovered from an adult who received the AZD1222 COVID-19 vaccine.

The CDR3 DNA follows: TGCGCCAGCAGCGGGGTTGGCTTCAATGAGCAGTTCTTC. It translates to CASSGVGFNEQFF. This chain connects TRBV5-1 to TRBJ2-1; D ambiguous. CDR1 and CDR2 from the germline V gene are SGHRS and YFSETQ. CDR3 length: 13 amino acids. Trimming left V 4 bases short and J 6 bases short, with 11 bases between.